The source of this T cell receptor (beta chain) is a study of blood T cell repertoires in COVID-19. Whole-study context: The study drew acute and convalescent COVID-19 samples from the United States, Italy and Spain. From T cells, B-cell-depleted T cells, or PBMCs came the material, which was cDNA or gDNA.

Germline V CDR1 and CDR2: LNHNV, YYDKDF (reference sequence). The CDR3 covers 16 residues. V was clipped by 0 bases and J by 3 bases, with 15 bases between them. As originally analysed: Estimates of nucleated cell counts were drawn from the amplification of reference gene primers. The protocol was immunoSEQ multiplex PCR, while the TCRdb copy is restricted to in-frame clones and leaves out a portion. Clone size and the V and J calls come from that table; the DNA yielded D and trimming. The repertoire holds under 300,000 clones, with about 90% as singletons. The V gene is TRBV15, the J gene TRBJ2-7; D gene ambiguous. Sequencing was performed on peripheral blood. The source of this sequence is a man aged 60 to 75 with acute or convalescent COVID-19. This CDR3 reads CATSRDLLRVNYEQYF. CDR3 nucleotides: TGTGCCACCAGCAGAGATCTCCTACGCGTCAACTACGAGCAGTACTTC.